This TCR beta chain was recovered during a study of blood T cell repertoires in COVID-19. Repertoires were generated with immunoSEQ multiplex PCR, while TCRdb's copy carries only in-frame clones and drops some. The sample carries 150,000 to 160,000 clones, 65% to 90% recorded once. Germline CDR1 is SGHRS and CDR2 is YFSETQ. J lost 3 bases, V lost 6 bases, and 8 bases had no gene match. This CDR3 spans 15 amino acids. The rearrangement uses TRBV5-1 and TRBJ2-7, with TRBD2 matching over 11 bases. The sample was peripheral blood. The receptor comes from a woman aged 50 to 60 with acute or convalescent COVID-19. DNA for the CDR3: TGCGCCAGCATGGATCGACTAGCGGGGAACTACGAGCAGTACTTC. Translating gives CASMDRLAGNYEQYF. Combining the CDR3 with reference TRBV5-1 and TRBJ2-7 gives the whole variable domain KAGVTQTPRYLIKTRGQQVTLSCSPISGHRSVSWYQQTPGQGLQFLFEYFSETQRNKGNFPGRFSGRQFSNSRSEMNVSTLELGDSALYLCASMDRLAGNYEQYFGPGTRLTVT.